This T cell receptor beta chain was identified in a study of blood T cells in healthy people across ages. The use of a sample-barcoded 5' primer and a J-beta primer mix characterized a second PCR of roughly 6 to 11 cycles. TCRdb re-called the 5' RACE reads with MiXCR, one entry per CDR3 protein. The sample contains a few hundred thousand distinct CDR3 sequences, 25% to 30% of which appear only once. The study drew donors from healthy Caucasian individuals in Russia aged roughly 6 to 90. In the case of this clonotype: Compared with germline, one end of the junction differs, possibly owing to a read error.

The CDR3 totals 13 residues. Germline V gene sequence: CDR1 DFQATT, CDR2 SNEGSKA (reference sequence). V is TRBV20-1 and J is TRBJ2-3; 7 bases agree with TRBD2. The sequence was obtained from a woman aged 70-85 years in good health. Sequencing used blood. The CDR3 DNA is TGCGGTGCTGGGCGGGGGTTAGGATATACGCAGTATTTT. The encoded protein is CGAGRGLGYTQYF.